This TCR beta chain derives from a study of blood T cell repertoires in COVID-19. Clones were sequenced by immunoSEQ multiplex PCR, and TCRdb holds only the in-frame ones, with some missing. The data contain over 150,000 clones, roughly four fifths of them singletons. Trimming cost V 2 bases and J 4 bases, with 23 bases left between them. CDR3 length: 18 amino acids. Germline CDR1 reads MGHRA; CDR2 reads YSYEKL. This TCR derives from a man between 70 and 80 years old with active or convalescent COVID-19. V usage is TRBV4-1 and J usage is TRBJ2-5; TRBD1 might be the D (7 bases). Sequenced material: peripheral blood. As DNA, the CDR3 is TGCGCCAGCAGCCAAAGGGTGGGCAGGGGGAGGTGGCGAGAGACCCAGTACTTC. The encoded protein is CASSQRVGRGRWRETQYF.